The 31 T cell receptor beta chains reported below all come from one sample, sequenced in a study of regulatory T cells in long-lasting Graves disease. Arm-PCR of CDR3 regions and iRepertoire HTBI primers were used to build TCR beta libraries. In TCRdb, the multiplex PCR reads were re-called with MiXCR into one record per CDR3 protein. Here the sample spans 400,000 to 550,000 distinct CDR3 sequences, about 15% being singletons. The time point is: newly diagnosed GD, antithyroid drugs for less than 3 months. RNA from PBMCs was the source of the TCR library. This sample was also put to use in a study of T cells in Graves' hyperthyroidism and ophthalmopathy.

This specimen consisted of peripheral blood mononuclear cells (PBMCs), obtained at new diagnosis, from a patient treated with antithyroid drugs. The source is a woman in her thirties with Graves disease.

V usage is TRBV10-3 and J usage is TRBJ1-5; TRBD1 aligns across 7 bases. Germline lookup yields CDR1 ENHRY and CDR2 SYGVKD. This CDR3 is built from 15 residues. The junction had 2 bases not matched to a gene; V was cut back by 0 bases and J by 3 bases. CDR3 sequence: CAISESGTDNQPQHF. In DNA form, the CDR3 reads TGTGCCATCAGTGAGTCCGGGACAGACAATCAGCCCCAGCATTTT.

This clonotype was counted many times. This chain links TRBV11-3 with TRBJ2-2, with 10 bases aligning to TRBD2. J gave up 0 bases and V 5 bases, and 6 bases lay outside the gene matches. The CDR3 sequence is 17 residues long. Looked up from germline, CDR1 is SGHNT and CDR2 is YENEEA. The CDR3 loop is CASSKGLAAANTGELFF. CDR3 nucleotides: TGTGCCAGCAGCAAAGGACTAGCGGCCGCGAACACCGGGGAGCTGTTTTTT.

The rearrangement uses TRBV12-3 or TRBV12-4 and TRBJ2-1; unclear D gene. The CDR3 has 14 amino acids. The V end was cut by 5 bases, the J end by 6 bases, with 14 bases between. The CDR3 nucleotides read TGTGCCAGCAGTCGGACCATGGGAAGCAATGAGCAGTTCTTC. This encodes CASSRTMGSNEQFF.

The chain carries TRBV4-3 and TRBJ2-6, with D uncertain. In germline, CDR1 is LGHNA, CDR2 YSLEER. The V gene lost 4 bases and the J gene lost 4 bases, with 11 bases spanning the gap. This CDR3 is 15 amino acids long. This CDR3 is CASSLSSTGANVLTF. The CDR3 nucleotides read TGCGCCAGCAGCCTCAGTTCAACAGGGGCCAACGTCCTGACTTTC.

This clonotype came up a few times. The gene calls are TRBV10-3 and TRBJ2-1; D remains unclear. CDR1 and CDR2 (germline): ENHRY, SYGVKD. The CDR3 has 16 amino acids. Trimming left V 0 bases short and J 3 bases short, with 12 bases between. The CDR3 DNA reads TGTGCCATCAGTGAGTCGAAAGGGCTCCTCTACAATGAGCAGTTCTTC. Translation gives CAISESKGLLYNEQFF.

This clonotype appeared a few times. The chain carries TRBV24-1 and TRBJ2-7, with no clear D. The CDR3 totals 16 residues. V was trimmed by 6 bases and J by 1 base, leaving 18 bases between them. CDR1 KGHDR and CDR2 SFDVKD come from the germline V gene. The CDR3 reads CATSPLGASSSYEQYF. CDR3 DNA: TGTGCCACCAGTCCCCTAGGTGCTTCCTCATCCTACGAGCAGTACTTC.

Details on this clonotype: A much larger clone lies a single base off, so this may be a read error. The rearrangement joins TRBV24-1 to TRBJ2-7; a possible D gene is TRBD2 (6 bases). CDR3 length equals 18 residues. V was shortened by 5 bases and J by 6 bases, with 28 bases between the two germline ends. The germline V gene encodes CDR1 KGHDR and CDR2 SFDVKD. CDR3: CATSVPLPGLRSEGEQYF. CDR3 in DNA: TGTGCCACCAGTGTCCCTCTCCCGGGACTCCGTTCGGAAGGCGAGCAGTACTTC.

A remark on this clonotype: A much bigger clone sits one base away, suggesting this may be a read error. A read error is likely, as this CDR3 ends without the conserved phenylalanine or tryptophan. V usage is TRBV12-3 or TRBV12-4 and J usage is TRBJ2-1, with D possibly TRBD1 on 5 matching bases. This CDR3 has 14 residues. The V end was cut by 5 bases, the J end by 4 bases, with 12 bases between. The CDR3, as DNA: TGTGCCAGCAGTGAGACAGTTTCATACAATGAGCAGTTCCTC. This gives the protein CASSETVSYNEQFL.

This clonotype was recorded many times. This chain uses TRBV20-1 with TRBJ1-5; TRBD1 matches 7 bases. The germline CDR1 and CDR2 sequences are DFQATT and SNEGSKA (reference sequence). V shed 6 bases and J 0 bases; nucleotides not matched to a gene: 5. The CDR3 totals 14 residues. The CDR3 loop is CSAPGQISNQPQHF. CDR3 DNA: TGCAGTGCCCCGGGACAGATTAGCAATCAGCCCCAGCATTTT.

This clonotype was seen repeatedly, ten times or more. The V call is TRBV12-3 or TRBV12-4, the J call TRBJ2-1; 14 nucleotides agree with TRBD2. Trimming cost V 5 bases and J 0 bases; bases outside gene matches: 6. The CDR3 length is 18 residues. CDR3 bases: TGTGCCAGCAGTCCCGGGACTAGCGGGAGTCGCTCCTACAATGAGCAGTTCTTC. Translating gives CASSPGTSGSRSYNEQFF.

J is TRBJ1-1 and V is TRBV6-4; possible D gene TRBD1, 5 bases. Germline CDR1 reads MRHNA; CDR2 reads SNTAGT. The CDR3 is 14 amino acids. V shed 2 bases and J shed 4 bases, with 11 bases lying between them. In DNA form, the CDR3 reads TGTGCCAGCAGTGACGGGGCCTCCTCCACTGAAGCTTTCTTT. Residues: CASSDGASSTEAFF.

This clonotype has a count of ten or more. The rearrangement uses TRBV7-2 and TRBJ1-1; D might be TRBD1 (5 bases). The V gene's germline CDR1 is SGHTA and CDR2 FQGNSA. The CDR3 runs 16 residues. V lost 3 bases and J lost 1, with 15 bases in between. The CDR3 loop reads CASSLGWGAKNTEAFF. The CDR3 nucleotides read TGTGCCAGCAGCTTGGGTTGGGGCGCGAAGAACACTGAAGCTTTCTTT.

The gene calls are TRBV4-2 and TRBJ1-1; D perhaps matches TRBD1 (5 bases). The CDR3 is made up of 15 amino acids. Germline V gives CDR1 LGHNA, CDR2 YNFKEQ. Trimming took off 1 base at V and 0 bases at J, with 9 bases between the two ends. CDR3 sequence: CASSQAGPLNTEAFF. CDR3 DNA: TGTGCCAGCAGCCAAGCGGGGCCACTGAACACTGAAGCTTTCTTT.

This clonotype was observed at least ten times. CDR3 in amino acids: CASSQRGSPLSYEQYF. The CDR3 DNA is TGTGCCAGCTCACAACGGGGCTCACCATTGTCCTACGAGCAGTACTTC. The J gene is TRBJ2-7, the V gene TRBV18, with D possibly being TRBD1 or TRBD2 (5 bases each). Germline CDR1 and CDR2: KGHSH and LQKENI. The CDR3 is 16 amino acids. The ends were cut back, 4 bases at V and 1 base at J, with 17 bases in the middle.

This chain joins TRBV18 and TRBJ2-1, with D tentatively TRBD1 or TRBD2 (5 bases each). The length of the CDR3 is 16 residues. V lost 3 bases and J lost 0, with 12 bases in between. Germline assignment: CDR1 KGHSH and CDR2 LQKENI. In DNA form, the CDR3 reads TGTGCCAGCTCACCGCTAGTGGGGGACTCCTACAATGAGCAGTTCTTC. As protein: CASSPLVGDSYNEQFF.

V is TRBV27 and J is TRBJ2-7; 9 bases line up with TRBD2. The germline V gene has CDR1 MNHEY and CDR2 SMNVEV (reference sequence). The J segment lost 5 bases and the V segment lost 8 bases, leaving 10 bases of the junction unmatched. This CDR3 is 14 amino acids long. As DNA, the CDR3 is TGTGCCAGCGGCCTAGCGGGAAGGATGGACGAGCAGTACTTC. This gives the protein CASGLAGRMDEQYF.

This clonotype showed up many times. This chain links TRBV11-2 with TRBJ2-7; D is uncertain. CDR1 and CDR2 (germline): SGHAT, FQNNGV. V shed 5 bases and J shed 3 bases, with 11 bases lying between them. CDR3 length: 13 residues. The CDR3 protein is CASSRFTGYEQYF. CDR3 sequence (DNA): TGTGCCAGCAGCCGCTTCACCGGCTACGAGCAGTACTTC.

This clonotype was observed many times. The chain links TRBV6-2 or TRBV6-3 to TRBJ2-3, with D perhaps being TRBD1 or TRBD2 (6 bases each). In germline, CDR1 is MNHEY, CDR2 SVGEGT. V was trimmed by 5 bases and J by 0 bases, leaving 9 bases between them. The CDR3 contains 14 residues. CDR3 amino acids: CASSEGGSTDTQYF. For the CDR3, the DNA is TGTGCCAGCAGTGAAGGGGGGAGCACAGATACGCAGTATTTT.

This clonotype was counted at least ten times. The chain is built from TRBV6-2 or TRBV6-3 and TRBJ2-3; D unresolved. This CDR3 comprises 13 residues. Trimming removed 2 bases at V and 6 bases at J, with 9 bases between. CDR1 MNHEY and CDR2 SVGEGT come from the germline V gene. The CDR3 nucleotides read TGTGCCAGCAGTTACAGGGAACTTGATACGCAGTATTTT. Protein: CASSYRELDTQYF.

This clonotype was detected many times. The rearrangement uses TRBV7-9 and TRBJ2-7; D is possibly TRBD2 (6 bases). Germline loops: CDR1 SEHNR, CDR2 FQNEAQ (reference sequence). The V end was cut by 4 bases, the J end by 0 bases, with 13 bases between. The CDR3 covers 15 residues. The CDR3, as DNA: TGTGCCAGCAGCTCCCTGGGGGGAGACTCCTACGAGCAGTACTTC. It is translated as CASSSLGGDSYEQYF.

This clonotype was seen ten or more times. The V gene is TRBV11-2, the J gene TRBJ1-1, with unresolved D. The V gene's germline CDR1 is SGHAT and CDR2 FQNNGV. The CDR3 sequence is 15 residues long. Trimming removed 4 bases from V and 0 bases from J, with 12 bases in between. This CDR3 reads CASSSTRFMNTEAFF. The CDR3 bases are TGTGCCAGCAGCTCTACCAGGTTCATGAACACTGAAGCTTTCTTT.

At least ten counts were recorded for this clonotype. The rearrangement links TRBV7-8 to TRBJ2-3; no clear D gene. The germline CDR1 and CDR2 sequences are SGHVS and FQNEAQ. Trimming removed 5 bases at V and 4 bases at J, with 13 bases between. This CDR3 spans 14 amino acids. CDR3 coding DNA: TGTGCCAGCAGCCGACGGGCCAGAGCAGATACGCAGTATTTT. Translation: CASSRRARADTQYF.

The V call is TRBV7-2, the J call TRBJ2-2; maybe TRBD2 (5 bases). This CDR3 has 16 residues. Germline assignment: CDR1 SGHTA and CDR2 FQGNSA. V shed 4 bases and J shed 5 bases, with 17 bases lying between them. CDR3 amino acids: CASSSSRHQRTGELFF. The CDR3, as DNA: TGTGCCAGCAGCTCCAGTCGGCACCAGCGGACCGGGGAGCTGTTTTTT.

A note on this clonotype: The junction shows a germline mismatch at one end, possibly a read error. The rearrangement links TRBV5-1 to TRBJ2-2; D is possibly TRBD2 (5 bases). Germline V lookup: CDR1 SGHRS, CDR2 YFSETQ. The CDR3 is 12 residues long. The CDR3 coding sequence is TGCGCCAGCAGCTTTGGCACCGGGGAGCTGTCTTTT. Its translation: CASSFGTGELSF.

With regard to this clonotype: Possible read error: a much larger clone is one base away. This chain uses TRBV7-9 with TRBJ1-2; the match to TRBD1 covers 11 bases. Germline V gene data show CDR1 as SEHNR and CDR2 as FQNEAQ (reference sequence). With 5 bases clipped from V and 4 bases from J, the junction kept 6 bases outside the gene matches. This CDR3 has 15 amino acids. The CDR3 sequence: CASSHWDRGGYGYTF. The CDR3 region has the DNA TGTGCCAGCAGCCATTGGGACAGGGGGGGCTATGGCTACACCTTC.

This clonotype was recorded at least ten times. This chain joins TRBV5-1 and TRBJ2-1; TRBD2 matches 10 bases. The junction had 15 bases not matched to a gene; V was cut back by 4 bases and J by 8 bases. Germline CDR1 and CDR2: SGHRS and YFSETQ. The CDR3 spans 17 residues. The CDR3 sequence is CASSRSGSGRAIDEQFF. CDR3 sequence (DNA): TGCGCCAGCAGCCGCTCGGGAAGCGGGAGGGCCATCGATGAGCAGTTCTTC. The full variable domain, completed using reference TRBV5-1 and TRBJ2-1, is KAGVTQTPRYLIKTRGQQVTLSCSPISGHRSVSWYQQTPGQGLQFLFEYFSETQRNKGNFPGRFSGRQFSNSRSEMNVSTLELGDSALYLCASSRSGSGRAIDEQFFGPGTRLTVL.

The table lists this clonotype with many counts. CDR3 residues: CASSLLESYEQYF. Written as DNA, the CDR3 is TGTGCCAGCAGTTTACTCGAGAGCTACGAGCAGTACTTC. The V and J genes are TRBV28 and TRBJ2-7; D not resolved. V dropped 2 bases and J dropped 3 bases, with 8 bases sitting between them. CDR1 is MDHEN, CDR2 SYDVKM, per germline. This CDR3 comprises 13 residues.

Only a few counts were recorded for this clonotype. The V and J genes are TRBV6-2 or TRBV6-3 and TRBJ2-2; D is ambiguous. Germline V gene lookup returns CDR1 MNHEY and CDR2 SVGEGT. V lost 4 bases and J 3 bases, leaving 6 bases between the germline ends. The CDR3 contains 13 residues. The CDR3 reads CASSFSHTGELFF. The DNA of the CDR3 is TGTGCCAGCAGTTTCAGCCACACCGGGGAGCTGTTTTTT.

With regard to this clonotype: At one of its ends the junction is not consistent with the germline gene, which may arise from a read error. This chain links TRBV5-1 with TRBJ1-1, with D possibly TRBD1 on 5 matching bases. The CDR3 has 16 amino acids. Germline V lookup: CDR1 SGHRS, CDR2 YFSETQ. Written as DNA, the CDR3 is TGCGCCAGCAGCTTGGGCGCGAGACAGCAGAACACTGAGGCTTTCTTT. It specifies CASSLGARQQNTEAFF. Drawing the rest from reference TRBV5-1 and TRBJ1-1, the complete variable domain is KAGVTQTPRYLIKTRGQQVTLSCSPISGHRSVSWYQQTPGQGLQFLFEYFSETQRNKGNFPGRFSGRQFSNSRSEMNVSTLELGDSALYLCASSLGARQQNTEAFFGQGTRLTVV.

This clonotype has a handful of counts. CDR3 coding DNA: TGTGCCAGCAGGATTGGACAGGGAGTTAACTATGGCTACACCTTC. It is translated as CASRIGQGVNYGYTF. V and J are TRBV7-9 and TRBJ1-2; 8 bases agree with TRBD1. Losses at the gene ends were 6 bases for V and 1 base for J; bases not matched to a gene: 7. CDR1 SEHNR and CDR2 FQNEAQ come from the germline V gene (reference sequence). The CDR3 has 15 residues.

In its sample, this clonotype was seen many times. This chain joins TRBV28 and TRBJ2-5; D remains unclear. This CDR3 has 13 residues. Germline V CDR1 and CDR2: MDHEN, SYDVKM. The V end lost 2 bases, the J end lost 6 bases, and 10 bases lay between the germline ends. CDR3 region: CASSLVGSQTQYF. The CDR3 DNA is TGTGCCAGCAGTTTAGTGGGGTCGCAGACCCAGTACTTC.